Below are 28 T cell receptor beta chains sequenced from a single sample in a study of T cell responses to AZD1222 COVID-19 vaccine. Clones were sequenced by immunoSEQ multiplex PCR, and TCRdb holds only the in-frame ones, with some missing. The repertoire has approximately 140,000 clones, 80% to 95% of them found once; the top ten carry 3.2%. Sequencing used peripheral blood, obtained 28 days after the second AZD1222 dose. The receptor source for this set is an adult who received the AZD1222 COVID-19 vaccine.

The chain links TRBV5-1 to TRBJ2-7, with 9 bases that match TRBD2. The ends lost 1 base at V and 5 bases at J; junction bases unmatched: 4. There are 14 residues in the CDR3. Germline assignment: CDR1 SGHRS and CDR2 YFSETQ. The CDR3 region has the DNA TGCGCCAGCAGCTTGTGGTTAGCGGGAGACGAGCAGTACTTC. Encoded protein: CASSLWLAGDEQYF.

This clone appeared a single time. The chain links TRBV27 to TRBJ2-5; D remains ambiguous. CDR3 length: 14 amino acids. V lost 4 bases, J lost 1 base, and 10 bases lay in between. Germline CDR1 and CDR2: MNHEY and SMNVEV (reference sequence). CDR3 region: CASSSRALQETQYF. The CDR3 DNA reads TGTGCCAGCAGTTCCCGGGCTCTCCAAGAGACCCAGTACTTC.

CDR3 sequence reads: CASSERGPISGNTIYF. In DNA form, the CDR3 reads TGTGCCAGCAGTGAAAGGGGGCCGATCTCTGGAAACACCATATATTTT. This chain joins TRBV6-1 and TRBJ1-3; 7 positions match TRBD1. Germline V gene lookup returns CDR1 MNHNS and CDR2 SASEGT. This CDR3 region has 16 residues. V trimming: 2 bases; J trimming: 0 bases; junction bases outside the gene matches: 4.

J is TRBJ2-2 and V is TRBV27; maybe TRBD1 (6 bases). The CDR3 has 14 residues. V was pared by 5 bases and J by 6 bases, with 13 bases between. CDR1 is MNHEY, CDR2 SMNVEV, per germline (reference sequence). The CDR3 region is CASSATQGAGELFF. In DNA, the CDR3 is TGTGCCAGCAGTGCCACACAGGGAGCCGGGGAGCTGTTTTTT.

V is TRBV5-1 and J is TRBJ2-5; D possibly corresponds to TRBD1 (6 bases). V gave up 0 bases and J gave up 1 base, with 13 bases separating them. The CDR3 runs to 16 residues. In germline, CDR1 is SGHRS, CDR2 YFSETQ. CDR3 residues: CASSLGPGQAQETQYF. CDR3 DNA sequence: TGCGCCAGCAGCTTGGGCCCGGGACAAGCCCAAGAGACCCAGTACTTC. The full variable domain, its missing parts supplied by reference TRBV5-1 and TRBJ2-5, is KAGVTQTPRYLIKTRGQQVTLSCSPISGHRSVSWYQQTPGQGLQFLFEYFSETQRNKGNFPGRFSGRQFSNSRSEMNVSTLELGDSALYLCASSLGPGQAQETQYFGPGTRLLVL.

The chain recombines TRBV9 with TRBJ1-4; 10 bases map to TRBD1. V was clipped by 2 bases and J by 8 bases; unmatched bases: 3. Per the germline V gene, CDR1 is SGDLS and CDR2 is YYNGEE. There are 14 residues in the CDR3. Here the CDR3 DNA reads TGTGCCAGCAGCGTGGGACAGGGGAGGGAAAAACTGTTTTTT. Residues: CASSVGQGREKLFF. The full variable domain, its missing parts supplied by reference TRBV9 and TRBJ1-4, is DSGVTQTPKHLITATGQRVTLRCSPRSGDLSVYWYQQSLDQGLQFLIQYYNGEERAKGNILERFSAQQFPDLHSELNLSSLELGDSALYFCASSVGQGREKLFFGSGTQLSVL.

The V gene is TRBV7-9, the J gene TRBJ1-5; D gene ambiguous. Trimming pared 5 bases from V and 2 bases from J, leaving 13 bases between. Germline-derived CDR1 and CDR2 are SEHNR and FQNEAQ (reference sequence). This CDR3 is built from 15 residues. This chain's CDR3 is CASSPQGGGNQPQHF. In nucleotides, the CDR3 is TGTGCCAGCAGCCCCCAAGGAGGCGGCAATCAGCCCCAGCATTTT.

In its sample, this clone was seen once. V usage is TRBV3-1 (or the pseudogene TRBV3-2) and J usage is TRBJ2-7; 8 bases fit TRBD1. The CDR3 sequence is 14 residues long. The germline V gene encodes CDR1 LGHDT and CDR2 YNNKEL (reference sequence). J gave up 3 bases and V 1 base, and 2 bases lay outside the gene matches. Here the CDR3 reads CASSQGTGGYEQYF. The CDR3 DNA sequence: TGTGCCAGCAGCCAAGGAACAGGGGGCTACGAGCAGTACTTC.

The chain couples TRBV2 to TRBJ1-2; the match to TRBD1 covers 7 bases. From germline, CDR1 is SNHLY and CDR2 FYNNEI. The CDR3 contains 14 residues. V dropped 4 bases and J dropped 2; count of bases not matched to a gene: 4. The CDR3 loop is CASSGKQGNYGYTF. The DNA for the CDR3 is TGTGCCAGCAGTGGAAAACAGGGGAACTATGGCTACACCTTC.

With respect to this clone: At one end the junction does not follow the germline gene, possibly because of a read error. This sequence joins TRBV9 and TRBJ2-1; D is uncertain. Germline V lookup: CDR1 SGDLS, CDR2 YYNGEE. The CDR3 spans 14 residues. The CDR3 region is CASSVVSSMGEQLF. CDR3 nucleotide sequence: TGTGCCAGCAGCGTAGTGAGTAGCATGGGTGAGCAGCTCTTC. Full variable domain (rest looked up from reference TRBV9 and TRBJ2-1): DSGVTQTPKHLITATGQRVTLRCSPRSGDLSVYWYQQSLDQGLQFLIQYYNGEERAKGNILERFSAQQFPDLHSELNLSSLELGDSALYFCASSVVSSMGEQLFGPGTRLTVL.

This clone appeared once. The chain's CDR3 is CASSVTVMNTEAFF. In nucleotides, the CDR3 is TGTGCCAGCAGTGTTACTGTAATGAACACTGAAGCTTTCTTT. This chain links TRBV6-4 with TRBJ1-1; no clear D. V gave up 4 bases and J gave up 0 bases, with 9 bases separating them. This CDR3 is 14 amino acids long. In germline, CDR1 is MRHNA, CDR2 SNTAGT.

The chain couples TRBV12-3 or TRBV12-4 to TRBJ1-2; D is unresolved. This CDR3 has 13 amino acids. Trimming pared 1 base from V and 7 bases from J, leaving 10 bases between. This chain's CDR3 is CASSLEPPGGYTF. CDR3 coding DNA: TGTGCCAGCAGTTTAGAACCCCCTGGTGGCTACACCTTC.

The chain has TRBV27 and TRBJ2-2, with a weak D call TRBD1 (5 bases). V was cut by 2 bases and J by 5 bases, with 15 bases left in between. CDR3 length: 16 residues. Germline CDR1 reads MNHEY; CDR2 reads SMNVEV (reference sequence). The CDR3 loop reads CASSLGAARRTGELFF. Here the CDR3 DNA reads TGTGCCAGCAGTTTAGGGGCAGCCCGTCGGACCGGGGAGCTGTTTTTT.

The chain couples TRBV9 to TRBJ1-6; D is unresolved. This CDR3 region has 15 residues. Looked up from germline, CDR1 is SGDLS and CDR2 is YYNGEE. V lost 6 bases to trimming and J lost 0 bases, with 10 bases between them. In DNA, the CDR3 is TGTGCCAGCACCCCGGGGAGCTCCTATAATTCACCCCTCCACTTT. Its translation: CASTPGSSYNSPLHF. The variable domain in full, with the rest retrieved from reference TRBV9 and TRBJ1-6, is DSGVTQTPKHLITATGQRVTLRCSPRSGDLSVYWYQQSLDQGLQFLIQYYNGEERAKGNILERFSAQQFPDLHSELNLSSLELGDSALYFCASTPGSSYNSPLHFGNGTRLTVT.

The CDR3 spells CATAPGTTSYEQYF. As DNA, the CDR3 is TGTGCCACCGCCCCGGGCACGACATCCTACGAGCAGTACTTC. V usage is TRBV5-4 and J usage is TRBJ2-7; D ambiguous. Germline CDR1 is SGHNT and CDR2 is YYREEE (reference sequence). The CDR3 runs 14 residues. With 9 bases removed from V and 1 base from J, the gap between germline ends came to 17 bases.

V usage is TRBV2 and J usage is TRBJ1-1; possibly TRBD1 for D (6 bases). Trimming pared 4 bases from V and 11 bases from J, leaving 17 bases between. Germline V gene data show CDR1 as SNHLY and CDR2 as FYNNEI. The CDR3 contains 13 residues. The CDR3: CASSGGRGGGAFF. The CDR3 coding sequence is TGTGCCAGCAGTGGGGGCAGGGGCGGCGGGGCTTTCTTT.

V gene TRBV12-3 or TRBV12-4 combines with J gene TRBJ2-1, with D uncertain. Trimming pared 1 base from V and 3 bases from J, leaving 1 base between. CDR3 length: 12 amino acids. The CDR3 is CASSLVYNEQFF. The DNA of the CDR3 is TGTGCCAGCAGTTTAGTCTACAATGAGCAGTTCTTC.

This chain joins TRBV29-1 and TRBJ2-1, with a weak D call TRBD1 (6 bases). V was clipped by 7 bases and J by 4 bases, with 14 bases between them. In germline, CDR1 is SQVTM, CDR2 ANQGSEA. The CDR3 is 13 residues long. CDR3 coding DNA: TGCAGCGCATCCGGAAGGGGGTACAATGAGCAGTTCTTC. Protein sequence: CSASGRGYNEQFF.

The table lists this clone with a count of one. The rearrangement links TRBV7-9 to TRBJ2-7; 11 nucleotides agree with TRBD2. CDR1 SEHNR and CDR2 FQNEAQ come from the germline V gene (reference sequence). V shed 5 bases and J 3 bases; nucleotides not matched to a gene: 6. The CDR3 loop spans 15 amino acids. CDR3 nucleotide sequence: TGTGCCAGCAGCCCAACTAGCGGGAGAAGCTACGAGCAGTACTTC. This encodes CASSPTSGRSYEQYF.

This clone appeared once. The chain couples TRBV10-1 to TRBJ1-2; D gene ambiguous. CDR1 is WNHNN and CDR2 is SYGVQD in the germline V gene (reference sequence). CDR3 length: 15 residues. V gave up 2 bases and J gave up 0 bases, with 10 bases separating them. The CDR3 nucleotides read TGCGCCAGCAGTGAGACCCGGCACCCTAACTATGGCTACACCTTC. Protein: CASSETRHPNYGYTF.

The rearrangement joins TRBV29-1 to TRBJ1-1, with D perhaps matching TRBD1 (5 bases). The germline V gene encodes CDR1 SQVTM and CDR2 ANQGSEA. V was cut by 3 bases and J by 1 base, with 12 bases left in between. This CDR3 contains 14 residues. CDR3 region: CSVDGGSKNTEAFF. DNA for the CDR3: TGCAGCGTTGACGGGGGTTCGAAGAACACTGAAGCTTTCTTT.

V and J are TRBV12-1 and TRBJ1-2; TRBD1, the table's D call, was not compared with the DNA. TRBV12-1 constitutes a pseudogene. CDR3 size: 15 residues. For the CDR3, the DNA is TGTGCCAGCAGCTTTGTCGGGACAGGGCGTTGTGGCTACACCTTC. This sequence encodes CASSFVGTGRCGYTF.

The chain uses TRBV19 and TRBJ1-1; possible D gene TRBD1, 5 bases. From germline, CDR1 is LNHDA and CDR2 SQIVND (reference sequence). V was clipped by 8 bases and J by 0 bases, with 7 bases between them. This CDR3 is built from 12 residues. The CDR3 sequence is CASWGMNTEAFF. DNA of the CDR3: TGTGCCAGTTGGGGGATGAACACTGAAGCTTTCTTT.

The J gene is TRBJ2-3, the V gene TRBV4-2; tentative D call: TRBD1 (6 bases). V shed 4 bases and J shed 6 bases, with 23 bases lying between them. CDR1 is LGHNA and CDR2 is YNFKEQ in the germline V gene. CDR3 length: 17 amino acids. CDR3 protein: CASSPRARQVSGDTQYF. The CDR3 DNA reads TGTGCCAGCAGCCCTAGGGCAAGACAGGTGTCTGGTGATACGCAGTATTTT.

This clone was seen only once. Here the CDR3 DNA reads TGTGCCAGCAGCCTCACCTCGGGACTAGCGGTCACAGATACGCAGTATTTT. This translates into CASSLTSGLAVTDTQYF. The chain links TRBV14 to TRBJ2-3, with 11 bases aligning to TRBD2. The CDR3 loop spans 17 amino acids. The germline V gene has CDR1 SGHDN and CDR2 FVKESK. V shed 4 bases and J 2 bases; nucleotides not matched to a gene: 8.

This sequence joins TRBV5-1 and TRBJ1-2, with D possibly TRBD1 on 5 matching bases. V gave up 2 bases and J gave up 8 bases, with 13 bases separating them. The CDR3 runs to 13 residues. Germline loops: CDR1 SGHRS, CDR2 YFSETQ. This CDR3 is CASSLGTALGYTF. In DNA, the CDR3 is TGCGCCAGCAGCTTAGGGACGGCTTTGGGCTACACCTTC.

Points on this clone: This same CDR3 is encoded by further DNA sequences in the sample. The chain links TRBV27 to TRBJ1-1; TRBD1 aligns across 7 bases. The CDR3 loop spans 13 amino acids. Germline values: CDR1 MNHEY, CDR2 SMNVEV (reference sequence). The V and J ends lost 4 bases and 1 base, in that order; junction bases with no gene match: 0. The CDR3 DNA is TGTGCCAGCAGTTGGACAGGGAACACTGAAGCTTTCTTT. Translating it yields CASSWTGNTEAFF.

This chain connects TRBV5-1 to TRBJ2-2; D gene unclear. Trimming shortened V by 4 bases and J by 7 bases, and 11 bases separated the two germline ends. This CDR3 has 13 residues. The germline CDR1 and CDR2 sequences are SGHRS and YFSETQ. DNA for the CDR3: TGCGCCAGCAGCCCCAGCTTGGGCGGGGAGCTGTTTTTT. Translating it yields CASSPSLGGELFF.